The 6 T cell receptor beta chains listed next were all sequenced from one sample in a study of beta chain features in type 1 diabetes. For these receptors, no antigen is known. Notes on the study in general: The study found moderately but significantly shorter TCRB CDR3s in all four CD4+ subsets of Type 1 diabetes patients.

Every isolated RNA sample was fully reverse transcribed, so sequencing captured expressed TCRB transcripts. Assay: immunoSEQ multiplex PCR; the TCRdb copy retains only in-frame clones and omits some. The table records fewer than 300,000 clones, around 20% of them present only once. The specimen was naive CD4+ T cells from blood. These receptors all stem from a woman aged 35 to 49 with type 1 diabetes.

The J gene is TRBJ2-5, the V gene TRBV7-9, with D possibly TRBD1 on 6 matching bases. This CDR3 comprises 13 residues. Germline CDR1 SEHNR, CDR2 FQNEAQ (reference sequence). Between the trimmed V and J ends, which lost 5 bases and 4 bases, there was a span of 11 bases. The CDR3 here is CASSTTGRETQYF. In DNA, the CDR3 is TGTGCCAGCAGCACAACAGGGAGAGAGACCCAGTACTTC. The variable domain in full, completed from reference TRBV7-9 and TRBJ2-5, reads DTGVSQNPRHKITKRGQNVTFRCDPISEHNRLYWYRQTLGQGPEFLTYFQNEAQLEKSRLLSDRFSAERPKGSFSTLEIQRTEQGDSAMYLCASSTTGRETQYFGPGTRLLVL.

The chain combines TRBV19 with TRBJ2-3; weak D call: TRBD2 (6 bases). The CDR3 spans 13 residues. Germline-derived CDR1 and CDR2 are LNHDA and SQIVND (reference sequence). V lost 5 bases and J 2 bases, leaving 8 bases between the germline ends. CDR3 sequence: CASSGGNTDTQYF. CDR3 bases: TGTGCCAGTAGTGGCGGGAACACAGATACGCAGTATTTT.

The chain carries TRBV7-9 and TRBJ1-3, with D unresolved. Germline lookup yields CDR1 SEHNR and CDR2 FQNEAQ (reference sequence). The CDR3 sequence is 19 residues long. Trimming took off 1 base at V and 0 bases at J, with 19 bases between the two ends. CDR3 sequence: CASSLVFGRAPSSGNTIYF. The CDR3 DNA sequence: TGTGCCAGCAGCTTAGTTTTCGGGAGGGCCCCAAGCTCTGGAAACACCATATATTTT.

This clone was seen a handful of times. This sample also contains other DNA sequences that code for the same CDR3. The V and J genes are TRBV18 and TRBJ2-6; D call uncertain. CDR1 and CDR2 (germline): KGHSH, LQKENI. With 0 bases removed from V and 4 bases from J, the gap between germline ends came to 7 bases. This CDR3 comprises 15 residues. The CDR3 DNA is TGTGCCAGCTCACCACCCGGAGCAGGGGCCAACGTCCTGACTTTC. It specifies CASSPPGAGANVLTF. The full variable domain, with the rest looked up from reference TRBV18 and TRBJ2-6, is NAGVMQNPRHLVRRRGQEARLRCSPMKGHSHVYWYRQLPEEGLKFMVYLQKENIIDESGMPKERFSAEFPKEGPSILRIQQVVRGDSAAYFCASSPPGAGANVLTFGAGSRLTVL.

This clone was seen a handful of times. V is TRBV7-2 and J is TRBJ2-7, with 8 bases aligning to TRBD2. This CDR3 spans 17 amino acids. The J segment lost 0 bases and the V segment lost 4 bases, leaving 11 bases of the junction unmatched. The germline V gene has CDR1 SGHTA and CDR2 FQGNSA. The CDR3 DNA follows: TGTGCCAGCAGCTCCCTGATTCAGCGGGAGAGCTCCTACGAGCAGTACTTC. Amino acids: CASSSLIQRESSYEQYF.

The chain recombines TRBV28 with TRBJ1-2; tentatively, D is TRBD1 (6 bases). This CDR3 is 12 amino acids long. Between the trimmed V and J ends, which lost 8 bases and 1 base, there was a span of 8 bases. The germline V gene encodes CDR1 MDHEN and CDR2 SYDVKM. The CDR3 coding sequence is TGTGCCAGCGGGGGCCTTAACTATGGCTACACCTTC. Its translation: CASGGLNYGYTF.